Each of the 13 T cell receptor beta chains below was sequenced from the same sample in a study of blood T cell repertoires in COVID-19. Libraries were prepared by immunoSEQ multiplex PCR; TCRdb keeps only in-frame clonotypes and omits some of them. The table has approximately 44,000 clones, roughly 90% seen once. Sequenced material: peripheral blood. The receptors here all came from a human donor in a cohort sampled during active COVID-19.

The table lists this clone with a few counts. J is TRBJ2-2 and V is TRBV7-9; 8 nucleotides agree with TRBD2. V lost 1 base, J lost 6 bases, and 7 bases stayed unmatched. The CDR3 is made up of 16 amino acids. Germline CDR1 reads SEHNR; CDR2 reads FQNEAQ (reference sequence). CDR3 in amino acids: CASSLVAGRAPGELFF. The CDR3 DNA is TGTGCCAGCAGCTTAGTGGCCGGGAGGGCCCCCGGGGAGCTGTTTTTT.

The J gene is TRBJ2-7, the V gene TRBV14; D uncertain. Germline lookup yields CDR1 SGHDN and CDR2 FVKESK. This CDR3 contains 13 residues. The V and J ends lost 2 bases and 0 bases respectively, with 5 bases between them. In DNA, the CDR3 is TGTGCCAGCAGCCAATTTAACTCCTACGAGCAGTACTTC. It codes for CASSQFNSYEQYF.

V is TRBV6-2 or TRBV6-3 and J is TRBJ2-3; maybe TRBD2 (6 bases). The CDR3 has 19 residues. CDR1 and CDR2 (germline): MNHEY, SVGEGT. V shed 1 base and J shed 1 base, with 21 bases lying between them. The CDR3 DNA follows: TGTGCCAGCAGTTACTATCCCGGCTCGTCGCGGGGAGGCACAGATACGCAGTATTTT. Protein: CASSYYPGSSRGGTDTQYF.

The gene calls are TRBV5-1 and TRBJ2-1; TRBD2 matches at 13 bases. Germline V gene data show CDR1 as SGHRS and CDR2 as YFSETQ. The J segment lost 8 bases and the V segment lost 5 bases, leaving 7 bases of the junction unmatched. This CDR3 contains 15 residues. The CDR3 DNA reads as TGCGCCAGCAGACCCGGGACTAGCGGGGTCGATGAGCAGTTCTTC. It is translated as CASRPGTSGVDEQFF. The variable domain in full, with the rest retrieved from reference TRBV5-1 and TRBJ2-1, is KAGVTQTPRYLIKTRGQQVTLSCSPISGHRSVSWYQQTPGQGLQFLFEYFSETQRNKGNFPGRFSGRQFSNSRSEMNVSTLELGDSALYLCASRPGTSGVDEQFFGPGTRLTVL.

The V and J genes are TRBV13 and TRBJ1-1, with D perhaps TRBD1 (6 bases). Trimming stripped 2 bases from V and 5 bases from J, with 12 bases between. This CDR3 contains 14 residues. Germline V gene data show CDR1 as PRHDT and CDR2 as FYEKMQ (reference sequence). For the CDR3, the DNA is TGTGCCAGCAGCTTACCCTCGGACAGTACTGAAGCTTTCTTT. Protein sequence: CASSLPSDSTEAFF.

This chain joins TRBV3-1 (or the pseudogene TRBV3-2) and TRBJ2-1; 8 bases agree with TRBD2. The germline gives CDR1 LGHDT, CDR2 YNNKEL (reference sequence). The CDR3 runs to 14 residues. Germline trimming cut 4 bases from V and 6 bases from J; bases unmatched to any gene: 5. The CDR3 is CASSPQGLGNEQFF. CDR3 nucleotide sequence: TGTGCCAGCAGCCCACAGGGACTAGGCAATGAGCAGTTCTTC.

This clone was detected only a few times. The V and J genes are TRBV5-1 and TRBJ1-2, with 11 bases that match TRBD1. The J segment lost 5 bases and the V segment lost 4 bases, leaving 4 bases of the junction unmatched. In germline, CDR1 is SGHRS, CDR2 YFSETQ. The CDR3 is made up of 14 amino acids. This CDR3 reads CASSPGDRGYGYTF. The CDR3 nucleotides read TGCGCCAGCAGCCCCGGGGACAGGGGGTATGGCTACACCTTC.

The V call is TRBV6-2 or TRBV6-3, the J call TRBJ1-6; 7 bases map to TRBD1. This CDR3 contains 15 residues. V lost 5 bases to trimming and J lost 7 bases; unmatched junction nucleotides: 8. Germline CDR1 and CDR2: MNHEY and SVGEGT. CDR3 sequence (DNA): TGTGCCAGCAGTCCGGGGGACAGAGTAAATTCACCCCTCCACTTT. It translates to CASSPGDRVNSPLHF.

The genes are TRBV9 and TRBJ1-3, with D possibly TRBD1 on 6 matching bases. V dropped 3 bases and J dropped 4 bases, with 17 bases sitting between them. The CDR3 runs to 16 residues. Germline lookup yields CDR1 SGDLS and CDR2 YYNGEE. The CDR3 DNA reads TGTGCCAGCAGCGGAAGACAGGACCCCTCCGGAAACACCATATATTTT. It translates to CASSGRQDPSGNTIYF.

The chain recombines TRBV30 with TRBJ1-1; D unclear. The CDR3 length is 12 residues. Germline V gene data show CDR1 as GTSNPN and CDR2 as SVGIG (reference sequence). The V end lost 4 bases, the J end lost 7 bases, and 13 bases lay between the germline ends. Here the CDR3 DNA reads TGTGCCTGGAACCGACGGGAAGGTGAAGCTTTCTTT. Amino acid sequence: CAWNRREGEAFF.

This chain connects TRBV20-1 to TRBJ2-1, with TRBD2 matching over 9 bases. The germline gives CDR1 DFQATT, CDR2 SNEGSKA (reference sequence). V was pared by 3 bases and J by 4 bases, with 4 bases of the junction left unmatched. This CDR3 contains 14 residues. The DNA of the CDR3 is TGCAGTGCTAGTCCGACTAGCGGTTACAATGAGCAGTTCTTC. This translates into CSASPTSGYNEQFF.

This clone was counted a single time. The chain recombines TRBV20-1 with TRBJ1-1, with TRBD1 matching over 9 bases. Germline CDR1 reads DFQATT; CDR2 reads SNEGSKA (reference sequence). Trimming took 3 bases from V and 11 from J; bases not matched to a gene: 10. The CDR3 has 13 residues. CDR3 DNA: TGCAGTGCTAGTAACACAGGGGGCGGTTGGGCTTTCTTT. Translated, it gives CSASNTGGGWAFF.

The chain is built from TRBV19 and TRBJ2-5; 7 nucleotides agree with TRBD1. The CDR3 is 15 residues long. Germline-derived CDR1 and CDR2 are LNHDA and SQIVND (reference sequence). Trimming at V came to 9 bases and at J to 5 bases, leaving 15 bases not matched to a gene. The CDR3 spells CASRWRTGGGETQYF. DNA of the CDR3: TGTGCCAGCAGGTGGCGGACAGGTGGCGGCGAGACCCAGTACTTC.